This TCR beta chain emerged from a study of shared clonotypes between healthy human individuals. About the study: A couple of female and a few male donors aged 18 to 49 were enrolled.

Original processing methods: ImmunoSEQ junction-only sequences lacked quality scores, so their filtering differed. Sequenced by immunoSEQ multiplex PCR; TCRdb stores in-frame clones only, minus some. The V and J calls and clone size were taken over from that table, and D and trimming were inferred from the DNA. This sample has roughly 2.4 million clones, with around 95% found just once. The CDR3 runs to 13 residues. V dropped 10 bases and J dropped 5; count of bases not matched to a gene: 5. Germline V gene sequence: CDR1 MGHDK, CDR2 SYGVNS. Only one count was recorded for this clone. Antigen specificity is unknown. The study's findings and limits: Measured sharing among donors was expected to vary with sequencing depth.

Material: naive CD4+ T cells sorted from blood. Subset defined: CD45RA+ positively selected. This sequence was found in a man younger than 35 in good health. This sequence joins TRBV25-1 and TRBJ2-1; TRBD2 aligns across 10 bases. The CDR3 DNA reads as TGTGCCACCGGTCTAGCGGGAGACAATGAGCAGTTCTTC. This sequence encodes CATGLAGDNEQFF.